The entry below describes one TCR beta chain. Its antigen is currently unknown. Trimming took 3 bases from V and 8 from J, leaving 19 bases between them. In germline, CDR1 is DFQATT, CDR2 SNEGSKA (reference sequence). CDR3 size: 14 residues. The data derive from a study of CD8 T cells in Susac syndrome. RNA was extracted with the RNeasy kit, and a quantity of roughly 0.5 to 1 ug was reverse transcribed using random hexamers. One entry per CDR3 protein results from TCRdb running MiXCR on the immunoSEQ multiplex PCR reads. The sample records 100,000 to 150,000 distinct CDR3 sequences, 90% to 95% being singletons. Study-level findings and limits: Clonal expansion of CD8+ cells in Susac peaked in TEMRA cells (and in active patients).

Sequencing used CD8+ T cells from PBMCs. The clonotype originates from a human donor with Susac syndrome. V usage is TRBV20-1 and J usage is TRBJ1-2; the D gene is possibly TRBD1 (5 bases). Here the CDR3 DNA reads TGCAGTGCTAGCCCCTCGGGGGACCCTTTAGGCTACACCTTC. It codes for CSASPSGDPLGYTF.